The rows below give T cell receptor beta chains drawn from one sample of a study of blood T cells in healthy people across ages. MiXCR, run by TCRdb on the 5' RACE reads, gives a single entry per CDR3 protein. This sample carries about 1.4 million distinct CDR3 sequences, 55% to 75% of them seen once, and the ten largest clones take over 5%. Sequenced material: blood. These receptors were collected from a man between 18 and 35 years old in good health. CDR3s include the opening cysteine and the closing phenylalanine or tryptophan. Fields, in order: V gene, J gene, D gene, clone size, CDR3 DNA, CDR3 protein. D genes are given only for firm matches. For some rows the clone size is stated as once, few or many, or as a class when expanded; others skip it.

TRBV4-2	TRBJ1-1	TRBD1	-	TGTGCCAGCAGCCAAGATCCCCAGGGGGGGACTGAAGCTTTCTTT	CASSQDPQGGTEAFF
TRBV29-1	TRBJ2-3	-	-	TGCAGCGGAGAAGGGAGCACAGATACGCAGTATTTT	CSGEGSTDTQYF
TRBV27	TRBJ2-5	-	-	TGTGCCAGCAGCCCCCTCACGGTTCAACTGGAGACCCAGTACTTC	CASSPLTVQLETQYF
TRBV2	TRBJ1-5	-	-	TGTGCCAGCAGACCATTGACGGTCAGCAATCAGCCCCAGCATTTT	CASRPLTVSNQPQHF
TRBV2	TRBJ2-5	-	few	TGTGCCAGCGGGACCCAAGAGACCCAGTACTTC	CASGTQETQYF
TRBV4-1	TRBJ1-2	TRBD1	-	TGCGCCAGCAGCCAGGCTCAGGGGGTACCGGACTATGGCTACACCTTC	CASSQAQGVPDYGYTF
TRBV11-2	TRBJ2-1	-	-	TGTGCCAGCAGCCCTCAGACTAGCTACAATGAGCAGTTCTTC	CASSPQTSYNEQFF
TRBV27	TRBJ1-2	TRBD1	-	TGTGCCAGCAGTTTCTCCCCGACAGGGGATGGCTACACCTTC	CASSFSPTGDGYTF
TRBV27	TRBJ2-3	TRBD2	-	TGTGCCAGCAGTTTCCCTTCTCGGGGGGGCACAGATACGCAGTATTTT	CASSFPSRGGTDTQYF
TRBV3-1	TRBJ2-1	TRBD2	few	TGTGCCAGCAGCCAACTGGGGACTAGCGGCAATGAGCAGTTCTTC	CASSQLGTSGNEQFF
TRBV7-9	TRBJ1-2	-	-	TGTGCCAGCAGCTCCTTCGAGGGACCTATTAACTATGGCTACACCTTC	CASSSFEGPINYGYTF
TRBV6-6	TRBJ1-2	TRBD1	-	TGTGCCAGCAGGATGGCAGGGGGCGAACCATTGGGGGGCTACACCTTC	CASRMAGGEPLGGYTF
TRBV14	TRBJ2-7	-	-	TGTGCCAGCAGCCAATATCAGGGGAACTACGAGCAGTACTTC	CASSQYQGNYEQYF
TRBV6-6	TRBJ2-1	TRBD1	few	TGTGCCAGCGGCACAGGGGTATACAATGAGCAGTTCTTC	CASGTGVYNEQFF
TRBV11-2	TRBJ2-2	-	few	TGTGCCAGTCTAGTGGGCTACACCGGGGAGCTGTTTTTT	CASLVGYTGELFF
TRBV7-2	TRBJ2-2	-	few	TGTGCCAGCCGCCTTGCTCAGGTTTCCGGGGAGCTGTTTTTT	CASRLAQVSGELFF